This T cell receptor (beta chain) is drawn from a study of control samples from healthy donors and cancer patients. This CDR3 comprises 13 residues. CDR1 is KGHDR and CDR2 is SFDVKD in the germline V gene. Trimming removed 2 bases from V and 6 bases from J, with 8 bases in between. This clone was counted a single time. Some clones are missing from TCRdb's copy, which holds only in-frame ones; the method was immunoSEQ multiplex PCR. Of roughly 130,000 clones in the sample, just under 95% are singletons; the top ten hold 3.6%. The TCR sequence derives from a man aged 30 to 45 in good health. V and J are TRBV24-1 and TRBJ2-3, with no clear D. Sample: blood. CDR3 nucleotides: TGTGCCACCAGTGATTCCCCAGTGGATACGCAGTATTTT. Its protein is CATSDSPVDTQYF.